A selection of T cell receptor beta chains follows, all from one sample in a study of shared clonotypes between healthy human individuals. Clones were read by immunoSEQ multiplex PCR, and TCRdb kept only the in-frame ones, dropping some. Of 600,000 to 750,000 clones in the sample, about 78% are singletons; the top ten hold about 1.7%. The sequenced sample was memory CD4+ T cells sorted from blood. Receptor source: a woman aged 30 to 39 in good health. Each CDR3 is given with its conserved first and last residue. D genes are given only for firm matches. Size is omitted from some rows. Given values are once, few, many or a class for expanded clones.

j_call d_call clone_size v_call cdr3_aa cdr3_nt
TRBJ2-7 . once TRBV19 CASSIGATYEQYF TGTGCCAGTAGTATAGGGGCCACCTACGAGCAGTACTTC
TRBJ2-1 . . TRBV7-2 CASSFQGGGHRAAEQFF TGTGCCAGCAGCTTCCAGGGCGGAGGCCACAGGGCCGCTGAGCAGTTCTTC
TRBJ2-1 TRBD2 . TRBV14 CASSQDDLAGGNEQFF TGTGCCAGCAGCCAAGATGATCTAGCGGGAGGGAATGAGCAGTTCTTC
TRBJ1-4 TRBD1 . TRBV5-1 CASSRSTGGDEKLFF TGCGCCAGCAGCCGATCGACAGGGGGAGATGAAAAACTGTTTTTT
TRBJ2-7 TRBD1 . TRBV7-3 CASSLRGTGGNEQYF TGTGCCAGCAGCTTAAGGGGGACAGGAGGAAACGAGCAGTACTTC
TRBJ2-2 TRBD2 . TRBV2 CATSTRTSGTGELFF TGTGCCACCTCGACCCGGACTAGCGGCACCGGGGAGCTGTTTTTT
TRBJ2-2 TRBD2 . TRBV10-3 CAISESGAGVNTGELFF TGTGCCATCAGCGAGTCAGGAGCGGGAGTGAACACCGGGGAGCTGTTTTTT
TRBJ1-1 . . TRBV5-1 CASSLAQGRTEAFF TGCGCCAGCAGCTTGGCGCAGGGTAGAACTGAAGCTTTCTTT
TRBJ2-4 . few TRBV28 CASSLGLAKNIQYF TGTGCCAGCAGTTTAGGGCTAGCCAAAAACATTCAGTACTTC
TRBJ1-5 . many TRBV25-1 CASSQGNNQPQHF TGTGCCAGCAGTCAAGGAAACAATCAGCCCCAGCATTTT
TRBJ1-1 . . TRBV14 CASSYTRPRNTEAFF TGTGCCAGCAGTTATACGAGACCGAGAAACACTGAAGCTTTCTTT
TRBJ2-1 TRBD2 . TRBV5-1 CASSLTSAAYNEQFF TGCGCCAGCAGTCTAACTAGCGCCGCTTACAATGAGCAGTTCTTC
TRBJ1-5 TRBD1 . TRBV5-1 CASSPWGQVNQPQHF TGCGCCAGCAGCCCCTGGGGACAGGTAAATCAGCCCCAGCATTTT
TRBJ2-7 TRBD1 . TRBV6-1 CASSEVGQALYEQYF TGTGCCAGCAGTGAAGTAGGACAGGCTCTCTACGAGCAGTACTTC
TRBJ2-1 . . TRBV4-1 CASSQGLLGLSYNEQFF TGCGCCAGCAGCCAAGGTCTGCTGGGCCTGTCCTACAATGAGCAGTTCTTC
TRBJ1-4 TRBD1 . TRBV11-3 CASSPRPWTGGPFTNEKLFF TGTGCCAGCAGCCCTAGGCCCTGGACAGGAGGGCCCTTCACTAATGAAAAACTGTTTTTT
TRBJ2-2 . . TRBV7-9 CASSEGSAGELFF TGTGCCAGCAGCGAGGGAAGTGCCGGGGAGCTGTTTTTT
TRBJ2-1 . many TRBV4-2 CASSQDFGTGGNEQFF TGTGCCAGCAGCCAAGATTTCGGGACTGGGGGGAATGAGCAGTTCTTC
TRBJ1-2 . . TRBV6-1 CASSESVGTNYGYTF TGTGCCAGCAGTGAATCTGTCGGGACTAACTATGGCTACACCTTC
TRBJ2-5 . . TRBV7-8 CASSLGWDGSYTQYF TGTGCCAGCAGCTTAGGGTGGGACGGATCGTATACCCAGTACTTC
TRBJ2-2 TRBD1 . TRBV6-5 CASRYRGEELFF TGTGCCAGCAGGTACAGGGGTGAGGAGCTGTTTTTT
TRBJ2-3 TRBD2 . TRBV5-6 CASSLWLAGLDTQYF TGTGCCAGCAGCTTGTGGCTAGCGGGACTCGATACGCAGTATTTT
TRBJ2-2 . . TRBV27 CASRLRVVTGELFF TGTGCCAGCAGGTTAAGGGTAGTCACCGGGGAGCTGTTTTTT
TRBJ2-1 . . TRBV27 CASSPWDSSYNEQFF TGTGCCAGCAGTCCCTGGGACTCGTCCTACAATGAGCAGTTCTTC
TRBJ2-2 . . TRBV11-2 CASSSLTRQLGGELFF TGTGCCAGCAGCTCATTGACTCGGCAACTCGGCGGGGAGCTGTTTTTT
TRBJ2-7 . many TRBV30 CAWGRYYEQYF TGTGCCTGGGGGAGGTACTACGAGCAGTACTTC
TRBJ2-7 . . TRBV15 CATSVARESTEQYF TGTGCCACCAGCGTCGCCCGAGAATCCACCGAGCAGTACTTC
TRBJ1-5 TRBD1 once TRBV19 CASSRGGGNQPQHF TGTGCCAGTAGCAGGGGGGGAGGCAATCAGCCCCAGCATTTT
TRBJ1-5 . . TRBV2 CASSEERRDRQPQHF TGTGCCAGCAGTGAAGAGCGCAGGGATCGTCAGCCCCAGCATTTT
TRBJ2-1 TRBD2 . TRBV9 CASSARAGGSYNEQFF TGTGCCAGCAGCGCCCGAGCGGGAGGCAGTTACAATGAGCAGTTCTTC
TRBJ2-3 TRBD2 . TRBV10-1 CASSEASGSGTDTQYF TGCGCCAGCAGTGAGGCTAGCGGGAGCGGCACAGATACGCAGTATTTT
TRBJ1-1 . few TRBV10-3 CAISGPGNTEAFF TGTGCCATCAGTGGCCCCGGAAACACTGAAGCTTTCTTT
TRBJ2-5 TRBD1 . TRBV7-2 CASSRDRADETQYF TGTGCCAGCAGCCGGGACAGGGCTGACGAGACCCAGTACTTC
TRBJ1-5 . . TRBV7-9 CASSSGTGGGQPQHF TGTGCCAGCAGCTCCGGGACGGGCGGAGGTCAGCCCCAGCATTTT
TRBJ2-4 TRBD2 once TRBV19 CASAGLADYKNIQYF TGTGCCAGTGCCGGGCTAGCGGACTACAAAAACATTCAGTACTTC
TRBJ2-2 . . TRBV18 CASSPRGNTGELFF TGTGCCAGCTCACCGAGGGGGAACACCGGGGAGCTGTTTTTT
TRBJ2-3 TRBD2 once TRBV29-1 CSVASLAGADTQYF TGCAGCGTTGCGTCCCTAGCGGGAGCAGATACGCAGTATTTT
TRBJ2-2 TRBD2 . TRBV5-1 CASSSGTSGSIGELFF TGCGCCAGCAGCTCCGGGACTAGCGGGAGTATCGGGGAGCTGTTTTTT
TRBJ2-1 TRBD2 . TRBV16 CASSPLLAGGSYNEQFF TGTGCCAGCAGCCCCTTACTAGCGGGAGGCTCCTACAATGAGCAGTTCTTC
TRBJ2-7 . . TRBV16 CASSRDFSYEQYF TGTGCCAGCAGCCGCGACTTTTCCTACGAGCAGTACTTC
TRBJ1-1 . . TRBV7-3 CASSDWTAANTEAFF TGTGCCAGCAGCGACTGGACAGCTGCTAACACTGAAGCTTTCTTT
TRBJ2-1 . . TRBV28 CASSPFRGLSYNEQFF TGTGCCAGCAGCCCCTTCAGGGGATTGTCCTACAATGAGCAGTTCTTC
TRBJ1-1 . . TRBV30 CAWSVKGNTEAFF TGTGCCTGGAGTGTAAAGGGAAACACTGAAGCTTTCTTT
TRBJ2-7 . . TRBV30 CAWSVNIPPGEQYF TGTGCCTGGAGTGTGAACATCCCACCGGGTGAGCAGTACTTC